What follows is one T cell receptor (beta chain) and its context. This CDR3 is built from 12 residues. The V end was cut by 6 bases, the J end by 5 bases, with 10 bases between. Germline V lookup: CDR1 MNHNY, CDR2 SVGAGI (reference sequence). Time point here: blood 2 weeks post-SBRT. As to treatment: 15 Gy SBRT to primary tumor, nephrectomy 4 weeks later. Clones were read by immunoSEQ multiplex PCR, and TCRdb kept only the in-frame ones, dropping some. The profile shows tens of thousands of clones, 80% to 90% of them singletons. The data are from a study of radiation and T cells in renal cell carcinoma.

Sequencing used blood, obtained from a patient whose treatment included radiotherapy and nephrectomy. The sequence was collected from a woman between 50 and 59 years old with renal cell carcinoma. This chain joins TRBV6-6 and TRBJ1-1; D is possibly TRBD1 (5 bases). CDR3 nucleotide sequence: TGTGCCAGCAGACAGACAGCGACTGAAGCTTTCTTT. It specifies CASRQTATEAFF.